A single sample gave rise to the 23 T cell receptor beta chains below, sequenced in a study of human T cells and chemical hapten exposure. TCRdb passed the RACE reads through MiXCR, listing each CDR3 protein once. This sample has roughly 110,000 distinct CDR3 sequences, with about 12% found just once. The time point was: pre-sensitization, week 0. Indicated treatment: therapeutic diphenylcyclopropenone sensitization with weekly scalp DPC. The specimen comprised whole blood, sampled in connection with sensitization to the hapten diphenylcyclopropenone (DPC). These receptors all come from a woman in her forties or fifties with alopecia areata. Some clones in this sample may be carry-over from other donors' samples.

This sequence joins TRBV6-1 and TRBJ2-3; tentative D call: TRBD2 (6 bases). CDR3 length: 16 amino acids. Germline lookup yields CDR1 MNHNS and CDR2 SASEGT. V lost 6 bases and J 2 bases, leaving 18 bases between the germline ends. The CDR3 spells CASRTETRYITDTQYF. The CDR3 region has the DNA TGTGCCAGCAGGACGGAGACTAGGTATATCACAGATACGCAGTATTTT.

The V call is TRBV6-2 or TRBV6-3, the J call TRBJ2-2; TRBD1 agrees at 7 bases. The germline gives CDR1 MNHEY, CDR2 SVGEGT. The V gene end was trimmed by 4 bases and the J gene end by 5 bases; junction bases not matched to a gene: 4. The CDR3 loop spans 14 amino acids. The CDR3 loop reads CASSSQGETGELFF. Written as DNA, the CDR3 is TGTGCCAGCAGTTCTCAGGGGGAGACCGGGGAGCTGTTTTTT.

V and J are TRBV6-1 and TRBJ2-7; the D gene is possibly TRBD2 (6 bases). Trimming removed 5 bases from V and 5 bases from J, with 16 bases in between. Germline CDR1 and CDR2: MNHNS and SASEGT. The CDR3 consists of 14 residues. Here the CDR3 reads CASSKGGPEHEQYF. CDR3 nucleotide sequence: TGTGCCAGCAGTAAAGGAGGGCCTGAACACGAGCAGTACTTC.

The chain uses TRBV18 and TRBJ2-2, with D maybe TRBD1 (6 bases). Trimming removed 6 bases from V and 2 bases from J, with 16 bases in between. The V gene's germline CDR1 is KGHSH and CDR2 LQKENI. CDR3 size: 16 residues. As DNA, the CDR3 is TGTGCCAGCTCGCGTTACAGGGAATCTAACACCGGGGAGCTGTTTTTT. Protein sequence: CASSRYRESNTGELFF.

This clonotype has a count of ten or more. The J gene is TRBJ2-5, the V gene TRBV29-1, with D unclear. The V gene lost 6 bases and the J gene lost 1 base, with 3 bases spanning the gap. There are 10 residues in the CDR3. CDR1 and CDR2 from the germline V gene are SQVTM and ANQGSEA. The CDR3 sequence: CSVAQETQYF. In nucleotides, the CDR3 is TGCAGCGTGGCCCAAGAGACCCAGTACTTC.

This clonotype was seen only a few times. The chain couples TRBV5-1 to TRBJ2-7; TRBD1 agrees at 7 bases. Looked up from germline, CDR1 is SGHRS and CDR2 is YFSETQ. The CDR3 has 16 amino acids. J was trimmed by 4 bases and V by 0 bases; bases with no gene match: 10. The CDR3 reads CASSLVAGTAVYEQYF. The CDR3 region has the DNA TGCGCCAGCAGCTTGGTGGCCGGGACAGCCGTGTACGAGCAGTACTTC.

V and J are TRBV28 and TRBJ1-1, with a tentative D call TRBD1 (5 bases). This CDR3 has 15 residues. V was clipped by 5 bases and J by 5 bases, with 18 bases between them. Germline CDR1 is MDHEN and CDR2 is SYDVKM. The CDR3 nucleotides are TGTGCCAGCAGTCCCCACGGGAGGGGTGGAACTGAAGCTTTCTTT. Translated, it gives CASSPHGRGGTEAFF.

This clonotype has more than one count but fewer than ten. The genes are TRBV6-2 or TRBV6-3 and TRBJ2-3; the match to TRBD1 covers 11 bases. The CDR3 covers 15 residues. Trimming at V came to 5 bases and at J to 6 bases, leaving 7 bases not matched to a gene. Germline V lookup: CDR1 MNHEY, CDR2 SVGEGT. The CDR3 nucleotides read TGTGCCAGCAGTAGAGGACAGGGGGCATCCGATACGCAGTATTTT. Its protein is CASSRGQGASDTQYF.

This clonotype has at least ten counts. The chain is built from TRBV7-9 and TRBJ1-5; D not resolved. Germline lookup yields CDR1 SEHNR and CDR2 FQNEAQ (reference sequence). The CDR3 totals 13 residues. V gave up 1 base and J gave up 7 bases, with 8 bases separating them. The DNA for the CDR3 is TGTGCCAGCAGCTTAGGGGGTGGGCAGCCCCAGCATTTT. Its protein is CASSLGGGQPQHF.

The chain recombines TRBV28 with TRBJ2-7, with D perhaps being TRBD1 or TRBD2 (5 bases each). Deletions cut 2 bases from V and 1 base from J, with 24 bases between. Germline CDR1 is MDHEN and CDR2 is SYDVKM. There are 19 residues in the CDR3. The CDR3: CASSLTPPGPPGSSYEQYF. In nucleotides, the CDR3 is TGTGCCAGCAGTTTAACCCCCCCGGGACCCCCGGGGAGTTCCTACGAGCAGTACTTC.

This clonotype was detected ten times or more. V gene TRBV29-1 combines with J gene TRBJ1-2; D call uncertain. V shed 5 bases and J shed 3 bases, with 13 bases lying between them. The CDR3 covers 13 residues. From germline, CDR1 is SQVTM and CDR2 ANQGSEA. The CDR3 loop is CSVLTEIDYGYTF. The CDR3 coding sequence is TGCAGCGTTCTGACGGAGATCGACTATGGCTACACCTTC.

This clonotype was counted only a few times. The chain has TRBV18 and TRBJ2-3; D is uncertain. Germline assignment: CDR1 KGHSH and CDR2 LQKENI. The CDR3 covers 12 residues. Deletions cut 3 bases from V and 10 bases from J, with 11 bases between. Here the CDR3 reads CASSPTDQAQYF. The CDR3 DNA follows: TGTGCCAGCTCACCGACCGACCAAGCGCAGTATTTT.

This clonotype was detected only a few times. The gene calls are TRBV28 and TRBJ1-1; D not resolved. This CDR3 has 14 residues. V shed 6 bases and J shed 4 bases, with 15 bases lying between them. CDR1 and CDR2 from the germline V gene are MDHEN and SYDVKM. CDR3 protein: CASSLIRGSTEAFF. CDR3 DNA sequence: TGTGCCAGCAGCCTCATCCGAGGGTCCACTGAAGCTTTCTTT.

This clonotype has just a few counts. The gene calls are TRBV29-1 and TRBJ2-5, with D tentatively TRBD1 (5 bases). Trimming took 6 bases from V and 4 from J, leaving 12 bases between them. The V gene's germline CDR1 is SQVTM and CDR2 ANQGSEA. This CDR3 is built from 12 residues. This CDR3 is CSVRQGPETQYF. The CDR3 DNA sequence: TGCAGCGTGCGTCAGGGCCCAGAGACCCAGTACTTC.

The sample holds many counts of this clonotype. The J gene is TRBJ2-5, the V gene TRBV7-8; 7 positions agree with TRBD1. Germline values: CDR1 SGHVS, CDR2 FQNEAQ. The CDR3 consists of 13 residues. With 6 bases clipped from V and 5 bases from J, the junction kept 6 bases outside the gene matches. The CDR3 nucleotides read TGTGCCAGCAGTACACAGGGGCGGGAGACCCAGTACTTC. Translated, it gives CASSTQGRETQYF.

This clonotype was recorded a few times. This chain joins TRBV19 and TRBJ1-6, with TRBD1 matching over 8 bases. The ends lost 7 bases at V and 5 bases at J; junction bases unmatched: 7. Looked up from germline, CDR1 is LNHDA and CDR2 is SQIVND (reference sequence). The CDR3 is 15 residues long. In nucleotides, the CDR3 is TGTGCCAGTATTGCGGACAGGGTGGATAATTCACCCCTCCACTTT. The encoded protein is CASIADRVDNSPLHF.

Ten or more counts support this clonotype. CDR3 residues: CASSTEKTRGYGYTF. The CDR3 DNA follows: TGTGCCAGCAGTACCGAAAAAACCCGGGGCTATGGCTACACCTTC. The V gene is TRBV6-5, the J gene TRBJ1-2; unclear D gene. V lost 5 bases, J lost 4 bases, and 17 bases lay in between. This CDR3 is built from 15 residues. Per the germline V gene, CDR1 is MNHEY and CDR2 is SVGAGI.

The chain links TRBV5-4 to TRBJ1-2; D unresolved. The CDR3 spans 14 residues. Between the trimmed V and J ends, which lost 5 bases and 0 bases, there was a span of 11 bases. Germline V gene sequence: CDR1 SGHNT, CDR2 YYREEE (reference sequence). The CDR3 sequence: CASSSGRANYGYTF. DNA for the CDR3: TGTGCCAGCAGTTCGGGTCGAGCTAACTATGGCTACACCTTC.

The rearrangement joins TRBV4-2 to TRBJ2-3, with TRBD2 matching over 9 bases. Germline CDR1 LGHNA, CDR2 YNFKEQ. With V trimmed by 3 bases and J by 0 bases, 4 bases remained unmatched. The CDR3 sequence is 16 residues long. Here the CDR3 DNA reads TGTGCCAGCAGCCAGGCTAGCGGGATTAGCACAGATACGCAGTATTTT. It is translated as CASSQASGISTDTQYF.

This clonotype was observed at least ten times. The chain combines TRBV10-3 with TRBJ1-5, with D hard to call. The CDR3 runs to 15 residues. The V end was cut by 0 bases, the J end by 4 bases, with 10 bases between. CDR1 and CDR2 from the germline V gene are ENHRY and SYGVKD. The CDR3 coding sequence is TGTGCCATCAGTGAGTCGACGCGGGTGAATCAGCCCCAGCATTTT. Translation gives CAISESTRVNQPQHF.

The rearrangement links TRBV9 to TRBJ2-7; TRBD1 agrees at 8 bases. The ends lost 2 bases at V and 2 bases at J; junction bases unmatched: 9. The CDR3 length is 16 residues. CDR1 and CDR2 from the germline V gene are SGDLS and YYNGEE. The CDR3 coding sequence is TGTGCCAGCAGCGTGCAGACAGGGGTTCGGCCCTACGAGCAGTACTTC. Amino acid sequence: CASSVQTGVRPYEQYF.

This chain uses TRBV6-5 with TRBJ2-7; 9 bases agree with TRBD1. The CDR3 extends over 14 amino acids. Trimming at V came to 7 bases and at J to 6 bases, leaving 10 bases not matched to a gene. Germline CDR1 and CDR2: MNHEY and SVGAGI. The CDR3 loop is CASTELQGAVEQYF. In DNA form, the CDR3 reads TGTGCCAGCACCGAATTACAGGGGGCTGTCGAGCAGTACTTC.

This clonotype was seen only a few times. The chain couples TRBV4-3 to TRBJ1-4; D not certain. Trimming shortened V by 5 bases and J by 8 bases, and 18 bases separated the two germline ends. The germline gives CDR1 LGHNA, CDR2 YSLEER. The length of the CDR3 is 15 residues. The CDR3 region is CASSERVQSGEKLFF. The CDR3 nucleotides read TGCGCCAGCAGCGAAAGAGTCCAGTCCGGGGAAAAACTGTTTTTT.